These T cell receptor beta chains were read from a single sample in a study of blood T cell repertoires in COVID-19. Sequenced by immunoSEQ multiplex PCR; TCRdb stores in-frame clones only, minus some. The sample includes tens of thousands of clones, about 90% of them seen just once. Sequencing was done on a sample of peripheral blood. The receptors shown here come from a human donor in a cohort sampled during active COVID-19. CDR3s include the opening cysteine and the closing phenylalanine or tryptophan. Fields, in order: D gene, J gene, V gene, clone size, CDR3 DNA, CDR3 protein. A D gene is named only where the DNA matches it firmly. Only some rows state a clone size, as once, few, many or a class for expanded clones.

D: TRBD1
J: TRBJ2-7
V: TRBV18
size: NA
DNA: TGTGCCAGCTCCGTCCGGGGACAGGGTGACCACGAGCAGTACTTC
CDR3: CASSVRGQGDHEQYF

D: TRBD1
J: TRBJ1-4
V: TRBV18
size: NA
DNA: TGTGCCAGCTCACCCCGGGACAGGGGGCCGAGTGAAAAACTGTTTTTT
CDR3: CASSPRDRGPSEKLFF

D: NA
J: TRBJ2-3
V: TRBV28
size: once
DNA: TGTGCCAGCAGTCCGGTACGGAGGCGCACAGATACGCAGTATTTT
CDR3: CASSPVRRRTDTQYF

D: TRBD2
J: TRBJ2-1
V: TRBV3-1/TRBV3-2
size: NA
DNA: TGTGCCAGCAGCTCAAGGACTAGCGGGAGGGTATCTGAGCAGTTCTTC
CDR3: CASSSRTSGRVSEQFF

D: NA
J: TRBJ1-6
V: TRBV18
size: NA
DNA: TGTGCCAGCTCTCCGGTATACGGGCAGGGGAATTCACCCCTCCACTTT
CDR3: CASSPVYGQGNSPLHF

D: NA
J: TRBJ2-1
V: TRBV5-1
size: NA
DNA: TGCGCCACCTCATACGCGGGGCTGTTGAATGAGCAGTTCTTC
CDR3: CATSYAGLLNEQFF

D: NA
J: TRBJ2-5
V: TRBV7-2
size: NA
DNA: TGTGCCAGCAGCTTAGCGGGGGGAGGAGAGACCCAGTACTTC
CDR3: CASSLAGGGETQYF

D: TRBD2
J: TRBJ2-1
V: TRBV28
size: NA
DNA: TGTGCCAGCAGGCTTATGGTAATAGCGGGAGTCAATGAGCAGTTCTTC
CDR3: CASRLMVIAGVNEQFF

D: TRBD1
J: TRBJ2-1
V: TRBV28
size: NA
DNA: TGTGCCAGCAGTTTAATCGGCGGGACAGGGGACCCCCATGAGCAGTTCTTC
CDR3: CASSLIGGTGDPHEQFF

D: TRBD2
J: TRBJ2-1
V: TRBV10-1
size: NA
DNA: TGCGCCAGCAGTGAGCGACTAGCGGGAGTTAGTGAGCAGTTCTTC
CDR3: CASSERLAGVSEQFF

D: TRBD1
J: TRBJ1-1
V: TRBV7-8
size: NA
DNA: TGTGCCAGCAGCTTAGGACAGGGACAGGTGGGGACTGAAGCTTTCTTT
CDR3: CASSLGQGQVGTEAFF

D: NA
J: TRBJ2-1
V: TRBV2
size: NA
DNA: TGTGCCAGCACCGAGGAGGGAGGATCTTGGAATGAGCAGTTCTTC
CDR3: CASTEEGGSWNEQFF

D: NA
J: TRBJ2-2
V: TRBV18
size: NA
DNA: TGTGCCAGCCCCGGACGGGGCGGGGAGCTGTTTTTT
CDR3: CASPGRGGELFF

D: NA
J: TRBJ2-1
V: TRBV7-2
size: NA
DNA: TGTGCCAGCAGCTTGGTTCGGGACAATGAGCAGTTCTTC
CDR3: CASSLVRDNEQFF

D: NA
J: TRBJ2-1
V: TRBV11-2
size: once
DNA: TGTGCCAGCAGCCCCCGACAGGAGATCTACAATGAGCAGTTCTTC
CDR3: CASSPRQEIYNEQFF

D: NA
J: TRBJ2-7
V: TRBV6-1
size: NA
DNA: TGTGCCAGCAGTGATAGGAGGGCCCGGGTCTCCTACGAGCAGTACTTC
CDR3: CASSDRRARVSYEQYF

D: TRBD2
J: TRBJ2-7
V: TRBV19
size: NA
DNA: TGTGCCAGTAGTCCCGGACAGGGTGGGACTAGCGGGAGAGTCAACGAGCAGTACTTC
CDR3: CASSPGQGGTSGRVNEQYF

D: NA
J: TRBJ2-2
V: TRBV7-8
size: NA
DNA: TGTGCCAGCAGCCGCTCCTACACCGGGGAGCTGTTTTTT
CDR3: CASSRSYTGELFF

D: NA
J: TRBJ2-3
V: TRBV7-9
size: once
DNA: TGTGCCAGCAGCCTAGACCTGAGGGATACGCAGTATTTT
CDR3: CASSLDLRDTQYF

D: NA
J: TRBJ1-2
V: TRBV28
size: NA
DNA: TGTGCCAGCAGTTCAGAACTTCAGGGCCGGGGCTACACCTTC
CDR3: CASSSELQGRGYTF

D: NA
J: TRBJ2-4
V: TRBV19
size: NA
DNA: TGTGCCAGTAGTAGGGGGGTTGGGTCCAAAAACATTCAGTACTTC
CDR3: CASSRGVGSKNIQYF

D: NA
J: TRBJ2-1
V: TRBV27
size: once
DNA: TGTGCCAGCAGTCCCCCGCGGCAGCCAAGCTACAATGAGCAGTTCTTC
CDR3: CASSPPRQPSYNEQFF

D: NA
J: TRBJ1-5
V: TRBV6-6
size: once
DNA: TGTGCCAGCACTCAGGATAGCAATCAGCCCCAGCATTTT
CDR3: CASTQDSNQPQHF

D: TRBD1
J: TRBJ2-1
V: TRBV30
size: NA
DNA: TGTGCCTGGAGTGTTGAAACGGGACAGGGGAGGGGTGAGCAGTTCTTC
CDR3: CAWSVETGQGRGEQFF

D: TRBD2
J: TRBJ2-4
V: TRBV11-2
size: once
DNA: TGTGCCAGCGGAAGACTAGCGGGAGGGGGCTCCAAAAACATTCAGTACTTC
CDR3: CASGRLAGGGSKNIQYF

D: TRBD2
J: TRBJ2-7
V: TRBV6-5
size: NA
DNA: TGTGCCAGCAGTTTGATTAGCGGGAGCTCCTACGAGCAGTACTTC
CDR3: CASSLISGSSYEQYF

D: NA
J: TRBJ2-4
V: TRBV6-1
size: NA
DNA: TGTGCCAGCAGTGAAGAAGTAGTACTAGCCAAAAACATTCAGTACTTC
CDR3: CASSEEVVLAKNIQYF

D: TRBD1
J: TRBJ1-2
V: TRBV5-1
size: NA
DNA: TGCGCCAGCAGCTTGGAAGCAGGGGGCAATCGACCTAACTACACCTTC
CDR3: CASSLEAGGNRPNYTF

D: TRBD1
J: TRBJ1-2
V: TRBV29-1
size: NA
DNA: TGCAGCGTACAAATGACAGGGGTGGGCTATGGCTACACCTTC
CDR3: CSVQMTGVGYGYTF

D: TRBD1
J: TRBJ2-2
V: TRBV10-1
size: NA
DNA: TGCGCCAGCAGGGGGGACAGACAAAACACCGGGGAGCTGTTTTTT
CDR3: CASRGDRQNTGELFF

D: TRBD2
J: TRBJ2-7
V: TRBV19
size: NA
DNA: TGTGCCAGTAGTATTAAGCCTAGCGGGAGCTACGAGCAGTACTTC
CDR3: CASSIKPSGSYEQYF

D: NA
J: TRBJ1-5
V: TRBV15
size: NA
DNA: TGTGCCACGCGGGGTAACCGATATAGCAATCAGCCCCAGCATTTT
CDR3: CATRGNRYSNQPQHF

D: NA
J: TRBJ1-5
V: TRBV27
size: NA
DNA: TGTGCCAGCAGTTTACAGGAGGGACAGCCCCAGCATTTT
CDR3: CASSLQEGQPQHF

D: NA
J: TRBJ2-7
V: TRBV5-1
size: NA
DNA: TGCGCCAGCAGCTTGGGCTCACTCTCCTACGAGCAGTACTTC
CDR3: CASSLGSLSYEQYF

D: NA
J: TRBJ2-7
V: TRBV11-2
size: NA
DNA: TGTGCCAGCAGCTTAGGGACAGCCCCTTCCTACGAGCAGTACTTC
CDR3: CASSLGTAPSYEQYF

D: NA
J: TRBJ2-2
V: TRBV6-6
size: NA
DNA: TGTGCCAGCAGAAACAGGGGGGGCACCGGGGAGCTGTTTTTT
CDR3: CASRNRGGTGELFF

D: TRBD1
J: TRBJ1-1
V: TRBV6-1
size: medium-sized
DNA: TGTGCCAGCAGTGAACCGGGACAGGTGGGGAACACTGAAGCTTTCTTT
CDR3: CASSEPGQVGNTEAFF

D: TRBD1
J: TRBJ2-5
V: TRBV6-1
size: NA
DNA: TGTGCCAGCAGTGAAGAGCAGGGGGCGGTTGGGACCCAGTACTTC
CDR3: CASSEEQGAVGTQYF

D: NA
J: TRBJ1-5
V: TRBV19
size: NA
DNA: TGTGCCAGTAGTATTTCAGGGAGGACTCAGCCCCAGCATTTT
CDR3: CASSISGRTQPQHF

D: TRBD2
J: TRBJ2-4
V: TRBV28
size: NA
DNA: TGTGCCAGCTGCTCCAGCGGGGTCCCACTAGCCAAAAACATTCAGTACTTC
CDR3: CASCSSGVPLAKNIQYF

D: NA
J: TRBJ2-3
V: TRBV15
size: NA
DNA: TGTGCCACCAGCCCGAGGGGGAGTTACACAGATACGCAGTATTTT
CDR3: CATSPRGSYTDTQYF

D: NA
J: TRBJ1-1
V: TRBV2
size: NA
DNA: TGTGCCAGCAGGACTAGCACTGAAGCTTTCTTT
CDR3: CASRTSTEAFF

D: NA
J: TRBJ1-2
V: TRBV5-4
size: once
DNA: TGTGCCAGCAGCTTGGGTCAGCAAGCGGGCTATGGCTACACCTTC
CDR3: CASSLGQQAGYGYTF

D: NA
J: TRBJ1-1
V: TRBV6-2/TRBV6-3
size: NA
DNA: TGTGCCAGCAGTCGAGCGGGACAACTGAACACTGAAGCTTTCTTT
CDR3: CASSRAGQLNTEAFF

D: TRBD2
J: TRBJ2-1
V: TRBV2
size: NA
DNA: TGTGCCAGCAGGAACGGGAGGCACTCCTACAATGAGCAGTTCTTC
CDR3: CASRNGRHSYNEQFF

D: NA
J: TRBJ1-2
V: TRBV27
size: NA
DNA: TGTGCCAGCGGACGGGTGGGGGCTGGCTATGGCTACACCTTC
CDR3: CASGRVGAGYGYTF

D: NA
J: TRBJ1-3
V: TRBV28
size: once
DNA: TGTGCCAGCAGATCAGGGGTCGCGGGAAACACCATATATTTT
CDR3: CASRSGVAGNTIYF

D: NA
J: TRBJ1-6
V: TRBV5-1
size: few
DNA: TGCGCCAGCAGACAAAACCCGACAGGAAACCTTAATTCACCCCTCCACTTT
CDR3: CASRQNPTGNLNSPLHF